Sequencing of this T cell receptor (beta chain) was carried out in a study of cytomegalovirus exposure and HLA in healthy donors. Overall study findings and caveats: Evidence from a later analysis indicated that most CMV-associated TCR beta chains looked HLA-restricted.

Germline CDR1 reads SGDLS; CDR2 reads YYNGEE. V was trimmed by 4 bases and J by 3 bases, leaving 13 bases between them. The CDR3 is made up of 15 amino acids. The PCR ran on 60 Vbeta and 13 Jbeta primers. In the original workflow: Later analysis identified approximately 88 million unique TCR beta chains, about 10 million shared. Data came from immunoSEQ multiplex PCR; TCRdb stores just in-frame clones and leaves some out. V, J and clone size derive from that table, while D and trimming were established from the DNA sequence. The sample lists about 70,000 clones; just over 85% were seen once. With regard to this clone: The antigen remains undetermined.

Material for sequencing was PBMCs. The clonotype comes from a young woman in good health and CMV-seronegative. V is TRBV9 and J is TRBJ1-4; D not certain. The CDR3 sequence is CASSPRGDPNEKLFF. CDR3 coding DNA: TGTGCCAGCAGCCCCCGGGGAGACCCTAATGAAAAACTGTTTTTT.